This entry features one T cell receptor (beta chain) sequence. Its antigen remains unidentified. PBMCs were stained for CD3, CD4 and CD8, and CD4+ and CD8+ T cells were sorted. V lost 8 bases and J lost 10; bases outside the gene matches: 13. This CDR3 spans 14 amino acids. In germline, CDR1 is MNHEY, CDR2 SVGAGI. Once RNA had been extracted, it was reverse transcribed into cDNA to act as the sequencing template. Sequenced by immunoSEQ multiplex PCR; TCRdb stores in-frame clones only, minus some. The sample shows 140,000 or so clones, around 62% of them seen only once. The sample belongs to a study of CD8+ T cells in alopecia areata. Study findings and constraints: Greater clonality was observed in lesional scalp samples, especially alopecia totalis/universalis, versus normal scalp. Scalp sequencing captures resident alphabeta T cells of normal skin too.

The rearrangement links TRBV6-5 to TRBJ2-1; TRBD2 matches at 8 bases. The TCR comes from a human donor in good health. Sequencing was done on a sample of CD8+ T cells sorted from blood. The CDR3, as DNA: TGTGCCAGCTCGGGAGGGGGGCCTAGCGTAGAGCAGTTCTTC. Translated: CASSGGGPSVEQFF.